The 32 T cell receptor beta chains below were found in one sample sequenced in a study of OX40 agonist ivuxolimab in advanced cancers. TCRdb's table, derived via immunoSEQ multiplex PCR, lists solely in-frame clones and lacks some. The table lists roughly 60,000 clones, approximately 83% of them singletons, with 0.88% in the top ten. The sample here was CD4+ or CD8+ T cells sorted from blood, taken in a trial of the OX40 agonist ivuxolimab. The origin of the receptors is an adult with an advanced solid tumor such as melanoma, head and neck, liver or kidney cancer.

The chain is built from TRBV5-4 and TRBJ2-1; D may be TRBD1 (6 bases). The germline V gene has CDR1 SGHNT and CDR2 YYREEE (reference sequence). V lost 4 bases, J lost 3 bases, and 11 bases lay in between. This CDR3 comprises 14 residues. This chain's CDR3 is CASSQGLIYNEQFF. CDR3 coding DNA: TGTGCCAGCAGCCAGGGGCTAATCTACAATGAGCAGTTCTTC.

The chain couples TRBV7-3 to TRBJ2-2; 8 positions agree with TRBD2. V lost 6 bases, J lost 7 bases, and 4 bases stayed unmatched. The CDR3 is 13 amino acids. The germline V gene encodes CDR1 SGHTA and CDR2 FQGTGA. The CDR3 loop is CASSSLAGGELFF. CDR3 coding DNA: TGTGCCAGCAGTTCCCTAGCGGGCGGGGAGCTGTTTTTT.

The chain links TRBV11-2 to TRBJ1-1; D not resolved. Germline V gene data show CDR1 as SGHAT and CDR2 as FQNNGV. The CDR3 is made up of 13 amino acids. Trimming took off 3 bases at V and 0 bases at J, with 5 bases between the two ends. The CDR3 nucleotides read TGTGCCAGCAGCTTTCTCATGAACACTGAAGCTTTCTTT. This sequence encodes CASSFLMNTEAFF.

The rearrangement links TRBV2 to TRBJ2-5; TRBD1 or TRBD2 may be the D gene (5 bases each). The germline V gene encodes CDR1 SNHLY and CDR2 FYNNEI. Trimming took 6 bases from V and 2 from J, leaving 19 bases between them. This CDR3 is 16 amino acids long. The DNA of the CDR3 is TGTGCCAGCAGCCCCAACTGGGGGACCCAACAAGAGACCCAGTACTTC. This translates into CASSPNWGTQQETQYF.

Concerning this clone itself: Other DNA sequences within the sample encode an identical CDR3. The CDR3 here is CAHHANTEAFF. The CDR3 DNA follows: TGTGCCCACCACGCGAACACTGAAGCTTTCTTT. V gene TRBV6-1 combines with J gene TRBJ1-1; no firm D call. The CDR3 contains 11 residues. The V end was cut by 11 bases, the J end by 1 base, with 8 bases between. Germline CDR1 is MNHNS and CDR2 is SASEGT.

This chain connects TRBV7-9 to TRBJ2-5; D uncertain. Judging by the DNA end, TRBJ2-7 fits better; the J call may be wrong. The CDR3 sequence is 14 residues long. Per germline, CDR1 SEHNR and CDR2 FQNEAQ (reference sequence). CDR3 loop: CASSLLEGPYEQYF. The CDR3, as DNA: TGTGCCAGCAGCTTACTGGAAGGCCCCTACGAGCAGTACTTC.

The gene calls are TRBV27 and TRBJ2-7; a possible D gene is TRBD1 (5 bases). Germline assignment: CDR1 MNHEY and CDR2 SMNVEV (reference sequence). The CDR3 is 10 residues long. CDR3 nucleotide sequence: TGTCGTCCAGGGTCCTACGAGCAGTACTTC. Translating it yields CRPGSYEQYF.

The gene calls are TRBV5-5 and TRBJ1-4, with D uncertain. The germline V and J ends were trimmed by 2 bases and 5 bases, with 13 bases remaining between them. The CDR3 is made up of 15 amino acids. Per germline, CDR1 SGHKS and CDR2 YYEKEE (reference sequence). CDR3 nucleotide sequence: TGTGCCAGCAGCTTCTCAGCCCTAGAAAATGAAAAACTGTTTTTT. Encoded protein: CASSFSALENEKLFF.

CDR3 nucleotide sequence: TGTGCCAGCAGCTTCGGGGGGGCGAACAATCAGCCCCAGCATTTT. This translates into CASSFGGANNQPQHF. The rearrangement links TRBV7-9 to TRBJ1-5; maybe TRBD1 (6 bases). Germline CDR1 and CDR2: SEHNR and FQNEAQ (reference sequence). With 3 bases removed from V and 3 bases from J, the gap between germline ends came to 12 bases. CDR3 length: 15 residues.

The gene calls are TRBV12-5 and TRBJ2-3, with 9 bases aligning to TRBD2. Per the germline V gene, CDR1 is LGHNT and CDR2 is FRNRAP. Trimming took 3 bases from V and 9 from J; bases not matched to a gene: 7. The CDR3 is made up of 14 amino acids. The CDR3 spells CASGLYASGITQYF. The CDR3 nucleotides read TGTGCTAGTGGTTTATACGCTAGCGGGATAACGCAGTATTTT.

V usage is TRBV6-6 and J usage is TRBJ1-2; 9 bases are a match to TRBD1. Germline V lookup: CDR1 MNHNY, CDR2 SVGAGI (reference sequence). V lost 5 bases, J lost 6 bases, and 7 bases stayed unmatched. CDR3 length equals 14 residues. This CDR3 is CASSTRTGDHGYTF. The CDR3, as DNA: TGTGCCAGCAGTACCCGGACAGGGGATCATGGCTACACCTTC.

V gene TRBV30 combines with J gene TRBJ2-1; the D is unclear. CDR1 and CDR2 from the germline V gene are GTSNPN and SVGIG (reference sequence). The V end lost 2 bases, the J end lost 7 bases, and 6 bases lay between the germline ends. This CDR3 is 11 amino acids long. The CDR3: CAWSLTNEQFF. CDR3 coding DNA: TGTGCCTGGAGTCTAACTAATGAGCAGTTCTTC.

In DNA form, the CDR3 reads TGTGCCAGTAGTATCCCGGTCGGCAGAGGAGGAAACACCATATATTTT. This gives the protein CASSIPVGRGGNTIYF. The chain links TRBV19 to TRBJ1-3; D gene uncertain. The CDR3 runs 16 residues. V gave up 3 bases and J gave up 4 bases, with 16 bases separating them. Germline CDR1 LNHDA, CDR2 SQIVND (reference sequence).

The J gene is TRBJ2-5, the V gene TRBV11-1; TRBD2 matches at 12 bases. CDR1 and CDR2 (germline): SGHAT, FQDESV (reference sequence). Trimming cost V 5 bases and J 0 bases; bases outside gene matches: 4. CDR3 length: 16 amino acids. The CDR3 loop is CASSLWTSGDQETQYF. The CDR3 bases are TGTGCCAGCAGCCTCTGGACTAGCGGGGACCAAGAGACCCAGTACTTC.

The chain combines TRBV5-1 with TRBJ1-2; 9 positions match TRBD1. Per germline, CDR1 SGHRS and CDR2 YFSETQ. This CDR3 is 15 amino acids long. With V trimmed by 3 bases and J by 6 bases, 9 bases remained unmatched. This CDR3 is CASSWGDRESHGYTF. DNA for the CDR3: TGCGCCAGCAGCTGGGGGGACAGGGAGTCGCATGGCTACACCTTC.

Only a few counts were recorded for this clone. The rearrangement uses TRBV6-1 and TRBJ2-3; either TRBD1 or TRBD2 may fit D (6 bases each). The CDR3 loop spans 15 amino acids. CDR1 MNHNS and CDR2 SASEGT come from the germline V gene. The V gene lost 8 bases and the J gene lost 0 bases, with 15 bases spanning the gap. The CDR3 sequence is CASASGAASTDTQYF. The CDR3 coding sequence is TGTGCCAGCGCTTCGGGGGCCGCGAGCACAGATACGCAGTATTTT.

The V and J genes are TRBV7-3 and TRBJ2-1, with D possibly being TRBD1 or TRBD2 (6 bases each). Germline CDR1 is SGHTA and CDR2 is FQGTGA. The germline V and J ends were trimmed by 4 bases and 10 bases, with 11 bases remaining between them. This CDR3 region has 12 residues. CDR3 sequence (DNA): TGTGCCAGCAGCTCCGGGGGCGGCGAGCAGTTCTTC. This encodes CASSSGGGEQFF. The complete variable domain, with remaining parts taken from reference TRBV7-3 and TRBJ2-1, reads GAGVSQTPSNKVTEKGKYVELRCDPISGHTALYWYRQSLGQGPEFLIYFQGTGAADDSGLPNDRFFAVRPEGSVSTLKIQRTERGDSAVYLCASSSGGGEQFFGPGTRLTVL.

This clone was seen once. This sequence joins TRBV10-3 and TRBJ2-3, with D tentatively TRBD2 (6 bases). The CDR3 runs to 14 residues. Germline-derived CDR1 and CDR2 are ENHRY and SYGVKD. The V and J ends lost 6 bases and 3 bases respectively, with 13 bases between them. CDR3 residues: CAISWGDLTDTQYF. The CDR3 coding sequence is TGTGCCATCAGCTGGGGGGATCTGACAGATACGCAGTATTTT.

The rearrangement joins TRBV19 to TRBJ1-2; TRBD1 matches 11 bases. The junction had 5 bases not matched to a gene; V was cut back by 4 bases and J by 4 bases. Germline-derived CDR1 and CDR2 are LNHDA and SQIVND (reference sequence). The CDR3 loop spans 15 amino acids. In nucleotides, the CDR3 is TGTGCCAGTAGTACCTCCGGGACAGGGGGCTATGGCTACACCTTC. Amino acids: CASSTSGTGGYGYTF.

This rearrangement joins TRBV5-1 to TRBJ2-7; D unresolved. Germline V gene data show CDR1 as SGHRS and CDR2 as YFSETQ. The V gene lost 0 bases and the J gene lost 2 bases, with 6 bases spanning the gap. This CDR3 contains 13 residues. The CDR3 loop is CASSLDAPYEQYF. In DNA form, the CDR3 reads TGCGCCAGCAGCTTGGATGCCCCCTACGAGCAGTACTTC.

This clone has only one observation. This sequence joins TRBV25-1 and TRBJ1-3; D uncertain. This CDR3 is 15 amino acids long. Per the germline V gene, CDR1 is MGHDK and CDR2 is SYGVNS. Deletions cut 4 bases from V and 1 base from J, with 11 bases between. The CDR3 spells CASSGRGTSGNTIYF. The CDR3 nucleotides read TGTGCCAGCAGTGGCCGGGGTACGTCTGGAAACACCATATATTTT.

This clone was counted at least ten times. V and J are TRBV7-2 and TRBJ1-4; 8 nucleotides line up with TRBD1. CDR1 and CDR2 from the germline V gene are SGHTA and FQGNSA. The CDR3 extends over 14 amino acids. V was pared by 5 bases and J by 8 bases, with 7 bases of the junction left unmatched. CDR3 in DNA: TGTGCCAGCAGCAGGACAGGGACTAGGGAAAAACTGTTTTTT. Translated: CASSRTGTREKLFF.

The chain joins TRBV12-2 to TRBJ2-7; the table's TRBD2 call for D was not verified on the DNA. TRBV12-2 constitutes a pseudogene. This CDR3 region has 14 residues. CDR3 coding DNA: TGTGCAAGTCGCCCACCCGATAATAGCTACGAGCAGTACTTC. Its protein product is CASRPPDNSYEQYF.

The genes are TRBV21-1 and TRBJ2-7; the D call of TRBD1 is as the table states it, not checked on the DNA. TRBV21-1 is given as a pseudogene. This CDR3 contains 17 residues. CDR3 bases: TGTGCCAGCAGCATCCCCCCCGGGACAGGGGACTTCTACGAGCAGTACTTC. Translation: CASSIPPGTGDFYEQYF.

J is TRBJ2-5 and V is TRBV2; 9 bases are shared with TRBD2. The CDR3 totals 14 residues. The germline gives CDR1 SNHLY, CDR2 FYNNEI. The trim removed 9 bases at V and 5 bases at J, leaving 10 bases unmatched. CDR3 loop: CARQRGDGIETQYF. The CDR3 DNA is TGTGCCAGGCAGCGGGGGGACGGTATTGAGACCCAGTACTTC.

The CDR3 region is CASKHSIGGVTEAFF. As DNA, the CDR3 is TGTGCCAGCAAACACTCCATCGGGGGGGTGACTGAAGCTTTCTTT. The chain carries TRBV6-1 and TRBJ1-1, with D possibly being TRBD1 (5 bases). Germline V gives CDR1 MNHNS, CDR2 SASEGT. CDR3 length: 15 residues. Trimming cost V 7 bases and J 5 bases, with 20 bases left between them.

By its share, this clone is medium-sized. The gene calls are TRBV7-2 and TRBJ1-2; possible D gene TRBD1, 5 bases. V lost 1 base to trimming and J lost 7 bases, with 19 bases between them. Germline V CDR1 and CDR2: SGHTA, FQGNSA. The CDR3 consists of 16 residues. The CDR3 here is CASSLVGVVRVGGYTF. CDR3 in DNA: TGTGCCAGCAGCTTAGTAGGTGTCGTCAGGGTGGGTGGCTACACCTTC. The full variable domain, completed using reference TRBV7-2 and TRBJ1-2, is GAGVSQSPSNKVTEKGKDVELRCDPISGHTALYWYRQSLGQGLEFLIYFQGNSAPDKSGLPSDRFSAERTGGSVSTLTIQRTQQEDSAVYLCASSLVGVVRVGGYTFGSGTRLTVV.

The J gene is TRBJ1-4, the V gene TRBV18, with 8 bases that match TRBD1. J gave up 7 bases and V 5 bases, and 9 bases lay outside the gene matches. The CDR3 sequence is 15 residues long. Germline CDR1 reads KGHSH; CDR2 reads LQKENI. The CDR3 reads CASSASTGAGEKLFF. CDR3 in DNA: TGTGCCAGCTCAGCCTCGACAGGGGCTGGTGAAAAACTGTTTTTT.

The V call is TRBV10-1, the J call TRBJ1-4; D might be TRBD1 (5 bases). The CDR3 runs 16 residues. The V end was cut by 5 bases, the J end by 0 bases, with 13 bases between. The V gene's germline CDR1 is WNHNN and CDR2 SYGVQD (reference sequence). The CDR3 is CASSQRDGTTNEKLFF. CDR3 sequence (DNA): TGCGCCAGCAGTCAGCGGGACGGCACAACTAATGAAAAACTGTTTTTT.

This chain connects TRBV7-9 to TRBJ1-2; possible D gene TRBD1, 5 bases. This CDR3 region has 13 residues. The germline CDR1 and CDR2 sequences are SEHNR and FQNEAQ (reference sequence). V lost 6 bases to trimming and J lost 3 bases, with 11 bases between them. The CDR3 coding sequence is TGTGCCAGCAGTCCAGACAGAGACTATGGCTACACCTTC. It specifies CASSPDRDYGYTF.

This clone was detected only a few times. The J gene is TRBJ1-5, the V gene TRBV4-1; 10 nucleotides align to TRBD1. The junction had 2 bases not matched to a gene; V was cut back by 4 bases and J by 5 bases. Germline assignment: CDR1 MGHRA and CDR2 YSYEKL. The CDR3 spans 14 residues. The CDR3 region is CASSRTGGDQPQHF. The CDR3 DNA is TGCGCCAGCAGCCGGACAGGGGGGGATCAGCCCCAGCATTTT.

CDR3 loop: CASSASSYGYTF. In nucleotides, the CDR3 is TGTGCCAGCAGTGCCAGTAGCTATGGCTACACCTTC. The chain employs TRBV6-1 and TRBJ1-2; D is unresolved. Germline CDR1 is MNHNS and CDR2 is SASEGT. V shed 4 bases and J shed 4 bases, with 7 bases lying between them. The CDR3 covers 12 residues.